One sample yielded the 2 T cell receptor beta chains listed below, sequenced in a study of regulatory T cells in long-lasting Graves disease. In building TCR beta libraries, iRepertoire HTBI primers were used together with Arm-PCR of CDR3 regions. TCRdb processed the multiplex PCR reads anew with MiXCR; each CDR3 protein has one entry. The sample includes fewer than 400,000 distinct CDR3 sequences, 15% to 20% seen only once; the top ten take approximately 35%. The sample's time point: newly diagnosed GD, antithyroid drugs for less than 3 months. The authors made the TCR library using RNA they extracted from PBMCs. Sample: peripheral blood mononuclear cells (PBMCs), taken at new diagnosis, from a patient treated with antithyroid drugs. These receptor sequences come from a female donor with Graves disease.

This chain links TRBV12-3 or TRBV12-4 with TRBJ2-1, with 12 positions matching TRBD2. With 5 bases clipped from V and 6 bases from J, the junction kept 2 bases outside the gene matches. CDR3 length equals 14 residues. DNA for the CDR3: TGTGCCAGCAGTCCTAGCGGGAGGGCCAATGAGCAGTTCTTC. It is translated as CASSPSGRANEQFF.

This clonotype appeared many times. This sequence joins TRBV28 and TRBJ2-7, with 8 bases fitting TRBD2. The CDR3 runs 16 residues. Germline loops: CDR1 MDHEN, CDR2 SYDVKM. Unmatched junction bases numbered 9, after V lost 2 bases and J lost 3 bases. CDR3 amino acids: CASSLKGLAGLYEQYF. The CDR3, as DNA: TGTGCCAGCAGTTTAAAAGGACTAGCTGGTCTCTACGAGCAGTACTTC.